This T cell receptor beta chain was identified during a study of vaccination effects on CD4 cells after COVID-19. As for this clone: As yet, its antigen is unknown.

Before any sequencing was done, the ViraFEST assay used viral peptide pools to expand antigen-specific CD4+ T cells. With roughly 9 days of culture completed, CD4+ T cells were isolated. Prior SARS-CoV-2 infection was absent in the vaccine recipients, as shown by negative nucleocapsid antibodies. Germline CDR1 and CDR2: MNHEY and SVGEGT. The CDR3 is made up of 12 amino acids. V was cut by 6 bases and J by 6 bases, with 9 bases left in between. Repertoires were generated with immunoSEQ multiplex PCR, while TCRdb's copy carries only in-frame clones and drops some. The sample yields 65,000 to 85,000 clones, about 80% seen once.

The sample in question was CD4+ T cells from PBMCs cultured with SARS-CoV-2 spike peptides, obtained before COVID-19 vaccination. The chain is built from TRBV6-2 or TRBV6-3 and TRBJ2-1; a weak D match, TRBD1 (6 bases). The receptor's source is a human donor who received a COVID-19 vaccine. This CDR3 is CASSLRGNEQFF. Written as DNA, the CDR3 is TGTGCCAGCAGCCTCAGGGGCAATGAGCAGTTCTTC.